The 21 T cell receptor beta chains reported below all come from one sample, sequenced in a study of cytomegalovirus exposure and HLA in healthy donors. The PCR employed 60 Vbeta primers together with 13 Jbeta primers. Sequencing was performed with immunoSEQ multiplex PCR; in TCRdb, only in-frame clones are kept and a portion is missing. Here the sample spans fewer than 95,000 clones, roughly three fifths being singletons. Sample: PBMCs. These receptors all come from a woman in her 30s in good health and CMV-seronegative.

The chain has TRBV10-2 and TRBJ2-7; TRBD2 matches at 7 bases. With V trimmed by 5 bases and J by 3 bases, 10 bases remained unmatched. CDR1 and CDR2 (germline): WSHSY, SAAADI. The CDR3 consists of 15 residues. CDR3 bases: TGCGCCAGCAGTACCATAGCTAGCGGACTCTACGAGCAGTACTTC. It is translated as CASSTIASGLYEQYF.

On this clone: The same CDR3 can be traced to other DNA sequences in this sample. The V call is TRBV5-6, the J call TRBJ2-7; the D gene is possibly TRBD2 (6 bases). Trimming took off 3 bases at V and 4 bases at J, with 11 bases between the two ends. The CDR3 is 13 residues long. Per the germline V gene, CDR1 is SGHDT and CDR2 is YYEEEE. The CDR3 sequence is CASSWVGRYEQYF. CDR3 DNA sequence: TGTGCCAGCAGCTGGGTAGGGAGGTACGAGCAGTACTTC.

V gene TRBV6-1 combines with J gene TRBJ2-7, with D possibly being TRBD2 (6 bases). This CDR3 has 14 amino acids. Trimming took 5 bases from V and 3 from J, leaving 14 bases between them. Per the germline V gene, CDR1 is MNHNS and CDR2 is SASEGT. CDR3 DNA: TGTGCCAGCAGTCTCACTAGCTCGGGCTACGAGCAGTACTTC. Its translation: CASSLTSSGYEQYF.

The chain is built from TRBV7-9 and TRBJ1-1, with D tentatively TRBD1 (5 bases). Germline assignment: CDR1 SEHNR and CDR2 FQNEAQ (reference sequence). CDR3 length: 15 residues. With 2 bases removed from V and 6 bases from J, the gap between germline ends came to 16 bases. The CDR3: CASSLPSPRQPEAFF. CDR3 nucleotide sequence: TGTGCCAGCAGCTTACCGTCCCCTAGACAGCCTGAAGCTTTCTTT.

This clone turned up a few times. The genes are TRBV5-1 and TRBJ1-4, with 9 nucleotides matching TRBD1. CDR3 length equals 15 residues. In germline, CDR1 is SGHRS, CDR2 YFSETQ. The junction had 8 bases not matched to a gene; V was cut back by 1 base and J by 10 bases. CDR3 region: CASSLTGTGSAKLFF. The CDR3 nucleotides read TGCGCCAGCAGCTTGACGGGGACAGGGAGCGCAAAACTGTTTTTT.

The chain combines TRBV5-1 with TRBJ2-7, with 11 bases lining up with TRBD2. With V trimmed by 0 bases and J by 2 bases, 10 bases remained unmatched. This CDR3 spans 18 amino acids. Germline CDR1 and CDR2: SGHRS and YFSETQ. The CDR3 nucleotides read TGCGCCAGCAGCTTGGGCTTTTCGACTAGCGGGGCAACCTACGAGCAGTACTTC. It is translated as CASSLGFSTSGATYEQYF.

Written as DNA, the CDR3 is TGTGCCAGTACCCCCGGGTCTAGCACAGATACGCAGTATTTT. Translating gives CASTPGSSTDTQYF. This chain uses TRBV19 with TRBJ2-3; no firm D call. The CDR3 runs to 14 residues. V dropped 7 bases and J dropped 0 bases, with 11 bases sitting between them. From germline, CDR1 is LNHDA and CDR2 SQIVND (reference sequence).

The chain combines TRBV28 with TRBJ1-6, with D perhaps TRBD1 (5 bases). This CDR3 comprises 14 residues. V was trimmed by 4 bases and J by 9 bases, leaving 13 bases between them. Per the germline V gene, CDR1 is MDHEN and CDR2 is SYDVKM. The CDR3 here is CASSWGGVSSPLHF. DNA for the CDR3: TGTGCCAGCAGTTGGGGCGGGGTTAGTTCACCCCTCCACTTT.

The rearrangement joins TRBV6-5 to TRBJ1-1; D not certain. CDR1 MNHEY and CDR2 SVGAGI come from the germline V gene. Trimming pared 6 bases from V and 1 base from J, leaving 12 bases between. The CDR3 contains 14 residues. CDR3 residues: CASRPGNANTEAFF. CDR3 DNA: TGTGCCAGCAGACCGGGGAACGCGAACACTGAAGCTTTCTTT.

This CDR3 is CASSVGSLQETQYF. The CDR3 DNA reads as TGTGCCAGCAGCGTAGGAAGCCTCCAAGAGACCCAGTACTTC. The chain combines TRBV9 with TRBJ2-5; the D is unclear. V lost 0 bases and J 1 base, leaving 7 bases between the germline ends. Germline CDR1 reads SGDLS; CDR2 reads YYNGEE. The CDR3 is made up of 14 amino acids.

The J gene is TRBJ2-1, the V gene TRBV2, with TRBD2 matching 15 bases. The CDR3 consists of 18 residues. CDR1 and CDR2 from the germline V gene are SNHLY and FYNNEI. With V trimmed by 5 bases and J by 5 bases, 10 bases remained unmatched. In nucleotides, the CDR3 is TGTGCCAGCAGTCACCCCCGGACTAGCGGGAGGGCCCACAATGAGCAGTTCTTC. Protein: CASSHPRTSGRAHNEQFF.

J is TRBJ1-6 and V is TRBV27; 9 bases are shared with TRBD1. With 4 bases clipped from V and 7 bases from J, the junction kept 5 bases outside the gene matches. The CDR3 covers 15 residues. Germline V gene sequence: CDR1 MNHEY, CDR2 SMNVEV (reference sequence). The CDR3 DNA is TGTGCCAGCAGTTGGGAAGGGACAGGGAATTCACCCCTCCACTTT. It is translated as CASSWEGTGNSPLHF.

The chain joins TRBV11-2 to TRBJ1-1; D is uncertain. The CDR3 spans 11 residues. Trimming shortened V by 2 bases and J by 7 bases, and 5 bases separated the two germline ends. CDR1 is SGHAT, CDR2 FQNNGV, per germline. CDR3 coding DNA: TGTGCCAGCAGCTTACAGTATGAAGCTTTCTTT. Residues: CASSLQYEAFF.

This clone showed up just once. This rearrangement joins TRBV4-1 to TRBJ1-1; D is unclear. The germline gives CDR1 MGHRA, CDR2 YSYEKL. V was trimmed by 1 base and J by 0 bases, leaving 9 bases between them. The CDR3 has 15 residues. The CDR3 reads CASSQGYGLNTEAFF. The CDR3 DNA sequence: TGCGCCAGCAGCCAAGGTTACGGGTTGAACACTGAAGCTTTCTTT.

The chain links TRBV6-5 to TRBJ1-5, with D perhaps matching TRBD1 (6 bases). V lost 6 bases to trimming and J lost 1 base, with 10 bases between them. The CDR3 contains 14 residues. CDR1 is MNHEY, CDR2 SVGAGI, per germline. DNA of the CDR3: TGTGCCAGCAGGGCAGGGGTAAGCAATCAGCCCCAGCATTTT. It codes for CASRAGVSNQPQHF.

The V gene is TRBV6-5, the J gene TRBJ1-6; 8 positions agree with TRBD1. The V segment lost 0 bases and the J segment 5 bases; nucleotides outside the gene matches: 3. Per the germline V gene, CDR1 is MNHEY and CDR2 is SVGAGI. The CDR3 consists of 16 residues. The CDR3 DNA follows: TGTGCCAGCAGTTACTCGTCGGACAGGGATAATTCACCCCTCCACTTT. Translated, it gives CASSYSSDRDNSPLHF.

The chain carries TRBV29-1 and TRBJ1-2, with 11 positions matching TRBD1. Germline V gene data show CDR1 as SQVTM and CDR2 as ANQGSEA. The CDR3 is 13 residues long. V lost 8 bases and J lost 3; bases outside the gene matches: 5. The CDR3 loop is CSFRDRGDYGYTF. In DNA, the CDR3 is TGCAGCTTCCGGGACAGGGGGGACTATGGCTACACCTTC.

The rearrangement joins TRBV10-1 to TRBJ1-1; 9 nucleotides match TRBD1. V lost 2 bases to trimming and J lost 0 bases; unmatched junction nucleotides: 7. There are 17 residues in the CDR3. Germline-derived CDR1 and CDR2 are WNHNN and SYGVQD (reference sequence). The CDR3 DNA is TGCGCCAGCAGTGAGACCGGGACAGGGCCTATGAACACTGAAGCTTTCTTT. This gives the protein CASSETGTGPMNTEAFF.

This chain uses TRBV5-6 with TRBJ1-5; the match to TRBD1 covers 8 bases. The CDR3 is made up of 17 amino acids. V was pared by 0 bases and J by 6 bases, with 11 bases of the junction left unmatched. The germline CDR1 and CDR2 sequences are SGHDT and YYEEEE. The CDR3 loop is CASSLGGSGQVVQPQHF. The CDR3 DNA reads TGTGCCAGCAGCTTGGGGGGGTCGGGACAGGTCGTTCAGCCCCAGCATTTT. The whole variable domain, remainder taken from reference TRBV5-6 and TRBJ1-5, is DAGVTQSPTHLIKTRGQQVTLRCSPKSGHDTVSWYQQALGQGPQFIFQYYEEEERQRGNFPDRFSGHQFPNYSSELNVNALLLGDSALYLCASSLGGSGQVVQPQHFGDGTRLSIL.

This clone was counted a single time. The gene calls are TRBV13 and TRBJ1-6, with D tentatively TRBD1 (5 bases). CDR3 size: 15 residues. Germline V gene data show CDR1 as PRHDT and CDR2 as FYEKMQ (reference sequence). V lost 5 bases to trimming and J lost 11 bases, with 19 bases between them. The CDR3: CASSPGGVGRAPLHF. For the CDR3, the DNA is TGTGCCAGCAGCCCGGGGGGTGTCGGGCGGGCACCCCTCCACTTT.

The rearrangement uses TRBV6-5 and TRBJ1-4; D unresolved. The V gene's germline CDR1 is MNHEY and CDR2 SVGAGI. V was shortened by 6 bases and J by 4 bases, with 15 bases between the two germline ends. There are 15 residues in the CDR3. The chain's CDR3 is CASRSFRSDNEKLFF. The DNA of the CDR3 is TGTGCCAGCAGGTCCTTCCGAAGCGATAATGAAAAACTGTTTTTT.